This T cell receptor beta chain was sequenced in a study of shared clonotypes between healthy human individuals. In the case of this clone: Its antigen is not known.

This CDR3 spans 13 amino acids. CDR1 is SNHLY and CDR2 is FYNNEI in the germline V gene. V gave up 11 bases and J gave up 1 base, with 15 bases separating them. Assay: immunoSEQ multiplex PCR; the TCRdb copy retains only in-frame clones and omits some. Here the sample spans roughly 1,800,000 clones, approximately 94% being singletons. Positively selected for CCR7, the CD45RO-negative cells used as naive CD8 cells excluded terminally differentiated effector memory CD45RA+ cells. Every contributor of samples was a Caucasian grown-up residing in Nashville, Tennessee. Study conclusions and caveats: For sorted subsets, rarefaction showed incomplete sequencing despite large depth. Of the naive CD4 clonotypes, around 4.9% were shared across a few donors.

The receptor was derived from a young man in good health. The chain links TRBV2 to TRBJ2-7, with no clear D. Sample: naive CD8+ T cells sorted from blood. The CDR3 loop is CAVRFGSSYEQYF. The CDR3, as DNA: TGTGCCGTCCGGTTCGGCAGTTCCTACGAGCAGTACTTC.